Below are 31 T cell receptor beta chains sequenced from a single sample in a study of T cells in localized non-small cell lung cancer. This table comes from immunoSEQ multiplex PCR, and its TCRdb copy is limited to in-frame clones, with some not included. The repertoire holds 50,000 to 65,000 clones, around 81% seen once, with about 4% in the top ten. The sample here was PBMCs, taken before any cancer treatment. These receptors all come from a woman aged 35-75 years with stage II lung adenocarcinoma.

This sequence joins TRBV18 and TRBJ1-2; 9 nucleotides align to TRBD1. CDR1 is KGHSH and CDR2 is LQKENI in the germline V gene. CDR3 length: 16 amino acids. The J segment lost 2 bases and the V segment lost 6 bases, leaving 10 bases of the junction unmatched. CDR3 region: CASSTGQGTSNYGYTF. CDR3 bases: TGTGCCAGCTCGACGGGACAGGGCACCTCCAACTATGGCTACACCTTC.

V and J are TRBV7-3 and TRBJ2-5, with D unresolved. The CDR3 loop spans 13 amino acids. Germline CDR1 and CDR2: SGHTA and FQGTGA. Trimming took 4 bases from V and 1 from J, leaving 7 bases between them. The chain's CDR3 is CASSSQSQETQYF. The CDR3 DNA sequence: TGTGCCAGCAGCTCTCAGAGCCAAGAGACCCAGTACTTC. Full variable domain (rest looked up from reference TRBV7-3 and TRBJ2-5): GAGVSQTPSNKVTEKGKYVELRCDPISGHTALYWYRQSLGQGPEFLIYFQGTGAADDSGLPNDRFFAVRPEGSVSTLKIQRTERGDSAVYLCASSSQSQETQYFGPGTRLLVL.

V is TRBV29-1 and J is TRBJ1-1, with 8 positions matching TRBD1. Germline CDR1 SQVTM, CDR2 ANQGSEA. The V and J ends lost 5 bases and 1 base, in that order; junction bases with no gene match: 6. There are 14 residues in the CDR3. CDR3 region: CSVQGAVENTEAFF. The CDR3 bases are TGCAGCGTTCAGGGGGCAGTTGAGAACACTGAAGCTTTCTTT.

The chain has TRBV5-4 and TRBJ1-2, with D possibly being TRBD1 (6 bases). There are 15 residues in the CDR3. The germline gives CDR1 SGHNT, CDR2 YYREEE (reference sequence). Trimming removed 1 base at V and 7 bases at J, with 17 bases between. The CDR3 sequence: CASSLKAGELVGYTF. CDR3 nucleotides: TGTGCCAGCAGCTTGAAGGCAGGGGAGCTCGTTGGCTACACCTTC.

V is TRBV30 and J is TRBJ2-2; no definite D call. Deletions cut 5 bases from V and 4 bases from J, with 8 bases between. The germline V gene has CDR1 GTSNPN and CDR2 SVGIG (reference sequence). The CDR3 runs 12 residues. CDR3 in amino acids: CAWGPFTGELFF. CDR3 DNA: TGTGCCTGGGGGCCGTTCACCGGGGAGCTGTTTTTT.

The chain employs TRBV6-5 and TRBJ1-1; D gene unclear. This CDR3 has 16 amino acids. In germline, CDR1 is MNHEY, CDR2 SVGAGI. The germline V and J ends were trimmed by 0 bases and 1 base, with 12 bases remaining between them. The CDR3 DNA reads TGTGCCAGCAGTTACTCGAGGACCCTGGGGAACACTGAAGCTTTCTTT. It yields the protein CASSYSRTLGNTEAFF.

The chain uses TRBV27 and TRBJ1-4, with TRBD1 as a possible D gene (6 bases). The CDR3 is 18 residues long. Germline CDR1 reads MNHEY; CDR2 reads SMNVEV (reference sequence). Trimming took 0 bases from V and 4 from J, leaving 18 bases between them. CDR3 DNA: TGTGCCAGCAGTTTATCCCCCTTACAGGGCTGGGGTAATGAAAAACTGTTTTTT. As protein: CASSLSPLQGWGNEKLFF.

The chain links TRBV29-1 to TRBJ2-2, with D maybe TRBD2 (6 bases). Trimming took off 7 bases at V and 0 bases at J, with 15 bases between the two ends. CDR1 is SQVTM and CDR2 is ANQGSEA in the germline V gene. CDR3 size: 15 residues. CDR3 sequence (DNA): TGCAGCGCTGGAGGGTCGGGGACGAACACCGGGGAGCTGTTTTTT. This codes for CSAGGSGTNTGELFF.

The CDR3 loop is CASSLASGASYNEQFF. CDR3 coding DNA: TGCGCCAGCAGCTTGGCTAGCGGGGCCTCCTACAATGAGCAGTTCTTC. V and J are TRBV5-1 and TRBJ2-1, with 9 positions matching TRBD2. From germline, CDR1 is SGHRS and CDR2 YFSETQ. V was pared by 0 bases and J by 0 bases, with 1 base of the junction left unmatched. The CDR3 spans 16 residues.

The chain couples TRBV29-1 to TRBJ1-1; possible D gene TRBD1, 5 bases. CDR3 length equals 15 residues. The V and J ends lost 8 bases and 0 bases respectively, with 19 bases between them. Germline values: CDR1 SQVTM, CDR2 ANQGSEA. The CDR3: CSHGGRGSMNTEAFF. CDR3 sequence (DNA): TGCAGCCACGGGGGGAGGGGCAGCATGAACACTGAAGCTTTCTTT.

The chain combines TRBV10-2 with TRBJ1-5; no reliable D call. V was shortened by 2 bases and J by 4 bases, with 6 bases between the two germline ends. The germline CDR1 and CDR2 sequences are WSHSY and SAAADI. The CDR3 extends over 13 amino acids. The CDR3: CASSEDGNQPQHF. The DNA for the CDR3 is TGCGCCAGCAGTGAGGACGGGAATCAGCCCCAGCATTTT.

V and J are TRBV6-4 and TRBJ1-2, with 12 bases fitting TRBD1. This CDR3 has 15 residues. Germline CDR1 reads MRHNA; CDR2 reads SNTAGT. J gave up 3 bases and V 4 bases, and 3 bases lay outside the gene matches. The CDR3 protein is CASSVGTGGDYGYTF. The DNA of the CDR3 is TGTGCCAGCAGTGTCGGGACAGGGGGCGACTATGGCTACACCTTC.

The rearrangement joins TRBV29-1 to TRBJ1-3, with D perhaps matching TRBD1 (6 bases). This CDR3 region has 15 residues. CDR1 SQVTM and CDR2 ANQGSEA come from the germline V gene. V was cut by 4 bases and J by 3 bases, with 16 bases left in between. CDR3 coding DNA: TGCAGCGTTGGCACAGGGAATCCAAATGGAAACACCATATATTTT. This gives the protein CSVGTGNPNGNTIYF.

The chain recombines TRBV5-1 with TRBJ1-1; no clear D. This CDR3 region has 14 residues. Trimming took 2 bases from V and 0 from J, leaving 8 bases between them. Looked up from germline, CDR1 is SGHRS and CDR2 is YFSETQ. The CDR3 reads CASSFDGLNTEAFF. CDR3 in DNA: TGCGCCAGCAGCTTCGACGGTCTGAACACTGAAGCTTTCTTT.

This rearrangement joins TRBV19 to TRBJ2-5, with 7 positions matching TRBD1. CDR1 is LNHDA and CDR2 is SQIVND in the germline V gene (reference sequence). V shed 1 base and J 5 bases; nucleotides not matched to a gene: 4. The CDR3 has 14 residues. Written as DNA, the CDR3 is TGTGCCAGTAGTATAGTGGGCAGGGGGGAGACCCAGTACTTC. It yields the protein CASSIVGRGETQYF.

The chain carries TRBV4-3 and TRBJ1-5; perhaps TRBD1 as D (6 bases). V was pared by 0 bases and J by 6 bases, with 15 bases between. The CDR3 loop spans 16 amino acids. Germline loops: CDR1 LGHNA, CDR2 YSLEER. This CDR3 is CASSQDKGVSGQPQHF. The CDR3 bases are TGCGCCAGCAGCCAAGATAAGGGGGTGAGCGGTCAGCCCCAGCATTTT.

The J gene is TRBJ2-3, the V gene TRBV19; the D gene is possibly TRBD2 (6 bases). The V end lost 4 bases, the J end lost 6 bases, and 17 bases lay between the germline ends. Germline CDR1 LNHDA, CDR2 SQIVND (reference sequence). This CDR3 region has 15 residues. The CDR3 is CASSTGLHQADTQYF. Here the CDR3 DNA reads TGTGCCAGTAGTACGGGACTCCACCAGGCGGATACGCAGTATTTT. The full variable domain, in which reference TRBV19 and TRBJ2-3 provide the parts outside the CDR3, is DGGITQSPKYLFRKEGQNVTLSCEQNLNHDAMYWYRQDPGQGLRLIYYSQIVNDFQKGDIAEGYSVSREKKESFPLTVTSAQKNPTAFYLCASSTGLHQADTQYFGPGTRLTVL.

The gene calls are TRBV23-1 and TRBJ2-4; D possibly matches TRBD1 or TRBD2 (6 bases each). TRBV23-1 is sorted into the ORF group, with uncertain function. V was trimmed by 2 bases and J by 1 base, leaving 21 bases between them. The CDR3 is 19 amino acids. Here the CDR3 DNA reads TGCGCCAGCAGTCAAGATTGCCCACGGGGGCCAGGGGCCAAAAACATTCAGTACTTC. Protein sequence: CASSQDCPRGPGAKNIQYF.

The table lists this clone with a count of one. The J gene is TRBJ2-2, the V gene TRBV11-3; 10 bases line up with TRBD2. The CDR3 has 17 residues. Germline assignment: CDR1 SGHNT and CDR2 YENEEA. The V segment lost 5 bases and the J segment 0 bases; nucleotides outside the gene matches: 6. This CDR3 reads CASSPGSGGSNTGELFF. CDR3 DNA sequence: TGTGCCAGCAGCCCGGGTAGCGGGGGGTCGAACACCGGGGAGCTGTTTTTT. Together with reference TRBV11-3 and TRBJ2-2, the CDR3 gives the full variable domain: EAGVVQSPRYKIIEKKQPVAFWCNPISGHNTLYWYLQNLGQGPELLIRYENEEAVDDSQLPKDRFSAERLKGVDSTLKIQPAELGDSAVYLCASSPGSGGSNTGELFFGEGSRLTVL.

This clone was seen a single time. The V and J genes are TRBV7-9 and TRBJ2-3; D gene unclear. V dropped 3 bases and J dropped 5 bases, with 9 bases sitting between them. Germline CDR1 and CDR2: SEHNR and FQNEAQ (reference sequence). The CDR3 is made up of 13 amino acids. CDR3 region: CASSFESIDTQYF. The DNA for the CDR3 is TGTGCCAGCAGCTTTGAGAGTATAGATACGCAGTATTTT.

V usage is TRBV15 and J usage is TRBJ1-2; TRBD1 agrees at 10 bases. Germline lookup yields CDR1 LNHNV and CDR2 YYDKDF (reference sequence). This CDR3 region has 13 residues. V dropped 4 bases and J dropped 8; count of bases not matched to a gene: 4. Here the CDR3 reads CATSIDRGQGYTF. Here the CDR3 DNA reads TGTGCCACCAGCATCGACAGGGGGCAAGGCTACACCTTC.

The chain carries TRBV19 and TRBJ1-5, with D possibly TRBD1 on 6 matching bases. Looked up from germline, CDR1 is LNHDA and CDR2 is SQIVND (reference sequence). The germline V and J ends were trimmed by 7 bases and 3 bases, with 13 bases remaining between them. The CDR3 runs to 14 residues. CDR3 in DNA: TGTGCCAGTACCGCTACAGGGACCAATCAGCCCCAGCATTTT. Its protein is CASTATGTNQPQHF. Full variable domain (missing parts from reference TRBV19 and TRBJ1-5): DGGITQSPKYLFRKEGQNVTLSCEQNLNHDAMYWYRQDPGQGLRLIYYSQIVNDFQKGDIAEGYSVSREKKESFPLTVTSAQKNPTAFYLCASTATGTNQPQHFGDGTRLSIL.

The chain combines TRBV15 with TRBJ2-5, with TRBD2 identical over 10 bases. Trimming took 1 base from V and 4 from J; bases not matched to a gene: 12. CDR3 length: 18 amino acids. CDR1 is LNHNV and CDR2 is YYDKDF in the germline V gene (reference sequence). The CDR3 DNA follows: TGTGCCACCAGCAGAGGAAATTTAGCGGGGGGCCAGGGAGAGACCCAGTACTTC. Its translation is CATSRGNLAGGQGETQYF.

The chain recombines TRBV7-8 with TRBJ2-2, with D possibly matching TRBD2 (6 bases). The CDR3 consists of 14 residues. Trimming left V 5 bases short and J 5 bases short, with 12 bases between. Germline assignment: CDR1 SGHVS and CDR2 FQNEAQ. Written as DNA, the CDR3 is TGTGCCAGCAGCCCCTACGGGAGAACCGGGGAGCTGTTTTTT. Translating gives CASSPYGRTGELFF. The full variable domain, rest sourced from reference TRBV7-8 and TRBJ2-2, is GAGVSQSPRYKVAKRGQDVALRCDPISGHVSLFWYQQALGQGPEFLTYFQNEAQLDKSGLPSDRFFAERPEGSVSTLKIQRTQQEDSAVYLCASSPYGRTGELFFGEGSRLTVL.

The genes are TRBV9 and TRBJ2-1; 7 bases align to TRBD2. With V trimmed by 4 bases and J by 5 bases, 9 bases remained unmatched. Germline V CDR1 and CDR2: SGDLS, YYNGEE. The CDR3 consists of 15 residues. The CDR3 DNA reads TGTGCCAGCAGCCCCGTCCCGGGGGGTAACAATGAGCAGTTCTTC. Translating gives CASSPVPGGNNEQFF. Full variable domain (remainder filled in from reference TRBV9 and TRBJ2-1): DSGVTQTPKHLITATGQRVTLRCSPRSGDLSVYWYQQSLDQGLQFLIQYYNGEERAKGNILERFSAQQFPDLHSELNLSSLELGDSALYFCASSPVPGGNNEQFFGPGTRLTVL.

Written as DNA, the CDR3 is TGCGCCAGCAGCTTGGGGGGGGCCCAGCCCCAGCATTTT. Its translation is CASSLGGAQPQHF. V usage is TRBV5-1 and J usage is TRBJ1-5; a weak D match, TRBD1 (6 bases). V was cut by 0 bases and J by 7 bases, with 8 bases left in between. The CDR3 length is 13 residues. Germline CDR1 is SGHRS and CDR2 is YFSETQ.

J is TRBJ1-2 and V is TRBV6-5, with no clear D. This CDR3 is built from 14 residues. Germline assignment: CDR1 MNHEY and CDR2 SVGAGI. Trimming removed 0 bases from V and 9 bases from J, with 14 bases in between. The CDR3 is CASSYSNGDISYTF. For the CDR3, the DNA is TGTGCCAGCAGTTACTCGAACGGTGACATTAGCTACACCTTC.

This chain links TRBV5-1 with TRBJ2-3; D gene uncertain. From germline, CDR1 is SGHRS and CDR2 YFSETQ. CDR3 length equals 14 residues. V lost 0 bases, J lost 1 base, and 6 bases lay in between. The CDR3 region is CASSLDSGTDTQYF. Written as DNA, the CDR3 is TGCGCCAGCAGCTTGGATTCGGGCACAGATACGCAGTATTTT.

Only a few counts were recorded for this clone. A read error may produce the germline difference seen at one junction end. The chain recombines TRBV7-7 with TRBJ2-1; TRBD1 matches 7 bases. From germline, CDR1 is SSHAT and CDR2 FNYEAQ (reference sequence). This CDR3 is built from 15 residues. CDR3 amino acids: CASSLVPGGSNEQFF. The CDR3 nucleotides are TGTGCTAGCAGCTTAGTGCCAGGGGGATCCAATGAGCAGTTCTTC.

The table lists this clone with a count of one. The rearrangement uses TRBV7-2 and TRBJ2-3; perhaps TRBD1 as D (5 bases). Germline CDR1 and CDR2: SGHTA and FQGNSA. The V and J ends lost 6 bases and 6 bases respectively, with 22 bases between them. The CDR3 spans 16 residues. The CDR3 here is CASRPNLAQAKDTQYF. For the CDR3, the DNA is TGTGCCAGCAGGCCCAATTTGGCACAGGCCAAGGATACGCAGTATTTT. Supplemented by reference TRBV7-2 and TRBJ2-3, the full variable domain reads GAGVSQSPSNKVTEKGKDVELRCDPISGHTALYWYRQSLGQGLEFLIYFQGNSAPDKSGLPSDRFSAERTGGSVSTLTIQRTQQEDSAVYLCASRPNLAQAKDTQYFGPGTRLTVL.

The chain employs TRBV19 and TRBJ1-1; maybe TRBD1 (5 bases). This CDR3 is built from 14 residues. V was clipped by 6 bases and J by 1 base, with 12 bases between them. CDR1 is LNHDA and CDR2 is SQIVND in the germline V gene (reference sequence). The CDR3 sequence: CASRPEGTNTEAFF. The DNA for the CDR3 is TGTGCCAGTAGACCTGAGGGGACGAACACTGAAGCTTTCTTT.